The present T cell receptor beta chain was sequenced within a study of cytomegalovirus exposure and HLA in healthy donors. Whole-study results and caveats: Immune exposure was documented only through CMV serostatus. A missense DCLRE1C variant was associated with V- and J-gene trimming of TCR beta chains in a later analysis, and an independent cohort replicated the association. The study assumed roughly uniform donor sequencing depth for presence/absence analyses.

In germline, CDR1 is SGHRS, CDR2 YFSETQ. V shed 4 bases and J shed 2 bases, with 19 bases lying between them. CDR3 size: 16 residues. Details on this clone: Its antigen is as yet unknown.

The donors (healthy individuals) were bone marrow donors. The PCR was carried out with 60 Vbeta primers and 13 Jbeta primers. The protocol was immunoSEQ multiplex PCR, while the TCRdb copy is restricted to in-frame clones and leaves out a portion. Among about 89,000 clones listed, approximately 76% were seen once. The sequencing input was PBMCs. The rearrangement uses TRBV5-1 and TRBJ2-7; D may be TRBD1 (5 bases). The TCR originated in a male donor in good health and CMV-seronegative. The CDR3 sequence: CASSPGHLKGTYEQYF. In DNA, the CDR3 is TGCGCCAGCAGCCCTGGACACCTAAAAGGGACCTACGAGCAGTACTTC.